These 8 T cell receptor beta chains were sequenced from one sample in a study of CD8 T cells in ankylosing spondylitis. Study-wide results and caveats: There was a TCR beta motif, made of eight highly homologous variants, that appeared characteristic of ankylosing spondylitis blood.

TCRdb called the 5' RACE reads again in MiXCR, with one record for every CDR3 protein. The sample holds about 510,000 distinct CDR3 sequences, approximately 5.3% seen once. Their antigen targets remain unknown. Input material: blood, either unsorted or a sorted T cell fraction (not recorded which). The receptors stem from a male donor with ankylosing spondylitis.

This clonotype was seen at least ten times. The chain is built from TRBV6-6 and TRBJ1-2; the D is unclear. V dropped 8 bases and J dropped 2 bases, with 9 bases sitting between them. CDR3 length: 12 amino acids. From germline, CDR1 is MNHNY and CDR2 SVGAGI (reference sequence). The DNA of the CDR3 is TGTGCCAGCCGACCGGCGAACTATGGCTACACCTTC. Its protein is CASRPANYGYTF.

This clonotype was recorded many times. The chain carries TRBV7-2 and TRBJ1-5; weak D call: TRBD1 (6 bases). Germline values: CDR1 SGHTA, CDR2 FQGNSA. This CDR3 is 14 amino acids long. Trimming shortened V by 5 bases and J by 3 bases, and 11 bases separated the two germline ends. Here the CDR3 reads CASSDRQVNQPQHF. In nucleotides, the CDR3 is TGTGCCAGCAGCGATAGACAGGTCAATCAGCCCCAGCATTTT.

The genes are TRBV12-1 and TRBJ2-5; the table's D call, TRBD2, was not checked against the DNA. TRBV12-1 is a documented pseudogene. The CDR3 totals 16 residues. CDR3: CASRKGSSAPQETQYF. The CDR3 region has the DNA TGTGCCAGCCGCAAAGGGTCTAGCGCCCCTCAAGAGACCCAGTACTTC.

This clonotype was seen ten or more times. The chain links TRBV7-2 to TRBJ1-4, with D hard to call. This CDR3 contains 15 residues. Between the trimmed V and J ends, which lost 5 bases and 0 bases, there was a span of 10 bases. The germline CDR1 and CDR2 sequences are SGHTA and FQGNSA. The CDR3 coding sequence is TGTGCCAGCAGCGCGGCCTGGGCAACTAATGAAAAACTGTTTTTT. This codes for CASSAAWATNEKLFF.

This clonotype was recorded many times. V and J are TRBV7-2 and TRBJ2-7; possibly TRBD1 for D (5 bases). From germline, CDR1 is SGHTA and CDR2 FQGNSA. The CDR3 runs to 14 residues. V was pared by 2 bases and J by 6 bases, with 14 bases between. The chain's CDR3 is CASSLPFDSTEQYF. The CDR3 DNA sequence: TGTGCCAGCAGCTTACCGTTCGACAGTACCGAGCAGTACTTC.

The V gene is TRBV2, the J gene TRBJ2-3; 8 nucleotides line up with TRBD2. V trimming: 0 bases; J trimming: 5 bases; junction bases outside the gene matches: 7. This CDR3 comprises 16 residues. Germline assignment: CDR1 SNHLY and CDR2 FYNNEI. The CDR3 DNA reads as TGTGCCAGCAGTGAAGCGCGGGGCGGGAGGAGAGATACGCAGTATTTT. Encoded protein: CASSEARGGRRDTQYF.

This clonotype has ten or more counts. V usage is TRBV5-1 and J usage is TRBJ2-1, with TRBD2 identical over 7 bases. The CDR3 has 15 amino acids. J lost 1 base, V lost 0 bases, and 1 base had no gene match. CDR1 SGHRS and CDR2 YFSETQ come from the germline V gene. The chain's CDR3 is CASSLVSGSYNEQFF. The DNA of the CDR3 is TGCGCCAGCAGCTTGGTTAGCGGGTCCTACAATGAGCAGTTCTTC. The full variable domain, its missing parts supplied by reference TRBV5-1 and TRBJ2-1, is KAGVTQTPRYLIKTRGQQVTLSCSPISGHRSVSWYQQTPGQGLQFLFEYFSETQRNKGNFPGRFSGRQFSNSRSEMNVSTLELGDSALYLCASSLVSGSYNEQFFGPGTRLTVL.

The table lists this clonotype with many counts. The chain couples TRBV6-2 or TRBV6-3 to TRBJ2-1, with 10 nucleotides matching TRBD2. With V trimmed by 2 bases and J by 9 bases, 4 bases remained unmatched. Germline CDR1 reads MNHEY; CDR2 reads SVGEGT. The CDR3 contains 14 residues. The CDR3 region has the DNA TGTGCCAGCAGTTACCTAGCGGGAGCTGTTGAGCAGTTCTTC. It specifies CASSYLAGAVEQFF.